The next 27 T cell receptor beta chains were all read from a single sample in a study of T cell responses to AZD1222 COVID-19 vaccine. Libraries were prepared by immunoSEQ multiplex PCR; TCRdb keeps only in-frame clonotypes and omits some of them. The top ten clones hold roughly 16% of a sample with about 150,000 clones, about 91% of them seen once. The specimen was peripheral blood, collected on day 0 of AZD1222 vaccination. Receptor source: an adult in good health.

The CDR3 DNA follows: TGTGCCAGCAGCTTAGATGCAGCCAATTCACCCCTCCACTTT. Its translation is CASSLDAANSPLHF. The chain links TRBV11-2 to TRBJ1-6; D remains unclear. The CDR3 has 14 amino acids. V shed 0 bases and J shed 7 bases, with 7 bases lying between them. Germline-derived CDR1 and CDR2 are SGHAT and FQNNGV.

V gene TRBV5-1 combines with J gene TRBJ1-5, with D possibly being TRBD1 (5 bases). CDR1 is SGHRS and CDR2 is YFSETQ in the germline V gene. Trimming took off 2 bases at V and 7 bases at J, with 16 bases between the two ends. The CDR3 consists of 15 residues. CDR3 DNA: TGCGCCAGCAGCTTTGAGCCCGCAGGGACCCAGCCCCAGCATTTT. This translates into CASSFEPAGTQPQHF.

This clone was recorded a few times. The chain carries TRBV18 and TRBJ1-2; TRBD1 aligns across 7 bases. Germline V CDR1 and CDR2: KGHSH, LQKENI. The CDR3 sequence is 17 residues long. The V gene end was trimmed by 3 bases and the J gene end by 0 bases; junction bases not matched to a gene: 10. CDR3 sequence (DNA): TGTGCCAGCTCACCCGCGGGAGGGACAGTATCTAACTATGGCTACACCTTC. Its translation: CASSPAGGTVSNYGYTF.

The V and J genes are TRBV28 and TRBJ2-1; 7 nucleotides agree with TRBD1. This CDR3 has 16 residues. Trimming took 6 bases from V and 2 from J; bases not matched to a gene: 10. CDR1 is MDHEN, CDR2 SYDVKM, per germline. The chain's CDR3 is CASSLQGPNPYNEQFF. CDR3 nucleotides: TGTGCCAGCAGCCTACAGGGGCCAAACCCCTACAATGAGCAGTTCTTC.

This clone occurred once. The CDR3 DNA follows: TGTGCCAGCAGTCACCGGACAGGGACTGGAAACACCATATATTTT. Its translation is CASSHRTGTGNTIYF. V gene TRBV28 combines with J gene TRBJ1-3; 8 nucleotides align to TRBD1. The V and J ends lost 5 bases and 2 bases, in that order; junction bases with no gene match: 5. This CDR3 is built from 15 residues. Germline V gives CDR1 MDHEN, CDR2 SYDVKM.

The chain links TRBV27 to TRBJ2-5; 7 bases fit TRBD2. Germline CDR1 and CDR2: MNHEY and SMNVEV (reference sequence). CDR3 length: 13 residues. The J segment lost 5 bases and the V segment lost 9 bases, leaving 9 bases of the junction unmatched. CDR3 nucleotide sequence: TGTGCCAGTGTAGCGGGCTCCGGGGAGACCCAGTACTTC. It yields the protein CASVAGSGETQYF.

The CDR3 region is CASSVDRSPTWGRQPQHF. The CDR3 DNA reads as TGTGCCAGCAGTGTAGATCGGAGTCCCACATGGGGTAGACAGCCCCAGCATTTT. The chain employs TRBV2 and TRBJ1-5; no definite D call. The germline gives CDR1 SNHLY, CDR2 FYNNEI. The CDR3 runs to 18 residues. V was shortened by 4 bases and J by 7 bases, with 26 bases between the two germline ends.

This clone was counted between two and nine times. The CDR3 protein is CASNPSGPLNQPQHF. The CDR3 bases are TGTGCCAGTAATCCGTCGGGCCCATTGAATCAGCCCCAGCATTTT. The chain links TRBV19 to TRBJ1-5; no reliable D call. CDR1 and CDR2 (germline): LNHDA, SQIVND (reference sequence). V was pared by 7 bases and J by 4 bases, with 17 bases between. The CDR3 length is 15 residues.

The chain recombines TRBV19 with TRBJ1-2; weak D call: TRBD1 (5 bases). V was clipped by 5 bases and J by 2 bases, with 18 bases between them. Germline V gives CDR1 LNHDA, CDR2 SQIVND (reference sequence). CDR3 size: 16 residues. DNA of the CDR3: TGTGCCAGTAGTCCAGGGAGTAGTCGGGGCAACTATGGCTACACCTTC. It is translated as CASSPGSSRGNYGYTF.

The chain couples TRBV15 to TRBJ2-7; 11 nucleotides match TRBD2. The CDR3 contains 16 residues. With 1 base clipped from V and 6 bases from J, the junction kept 8 bases outside the gene matches. Germline assignment: CDR1 LNHNV and CDR2 YYDKDF (reference sequence). The CDR3 DNA reads as TGTGCCACCAGCAGAGGGCTAGCGGGGGGCTCGAGCGAGCAGTACTTC. It is translated as CATSRGLAGGSSEQYF.

The chain employs TRBV29-1 and TRBJ2-5, with 8 bases fitting TRBD1. Trimming at V came to 6 bases and at J to 2 bases, leaving 2 bases not matched to a gene. Germline V gives CDR1 SQVTM, CDR2 ANQGSEA. There are 12 residues in the CDR3. CDR3: CSVDRGQETQYF. DNA for the CDR3: TGCAGCGTCGACAGGGGACAAGAGACCCAGTACTTC.

The CDR3 nucleotides are TGCGCCAGCAGCTTAACCTTCGTTGTCCAAAATTCACCCCTCCACTTT. It is translated as CASSLTFVVQNSPLHF. The chain is built from TRBV5-1 and TRBJ1-6; D gene unclear. The CDR3 extends over 16 amino acids. Trimming removed 2 bases from V and 7 bases from J, with 16 bases in between. In germline, CDR1 is SGHRS, CDR2 YFSETQ. The full variable domain, its missing parts supplied by reference TRBV5-1 and TRBJ1-6, is KAGVTQTPRYLIKTRGQQVTLSCSPISGHRSVSWYQQTPGQGLQFLFEYFSETQRNKGNFPGRFSGRQFSNSRSEMNVSTLELGDSALYLCASSLTFVVQNSPLHFGNGTRLTVT.

The genes are TRBV6-5 and TRBJ1-1; weak D call: TRBD1 (5 bases). The CDR3 has 14 amino acids. Trimming pared 8 bases from V and 1 base from J, leaving 14 bases between. The germline gives CDR1 MNHEY, CDR2 SVGAGI. The chain's CDR3 is CASGRGHSNTEAFF. Here the CDR3 DNA reads TGTGCCAGCGGGAGGGGCCATTCGAACACTGAAGCTTTCTTT.

This rearrangement joins TRBV5-1 to TRBJ2-1; D unclear. Trimming shortened V by 2 bases and J by 9 bases, and 9 bases separated the two germline ends. The CDR3 length is 12 residues. CDR1 is SGHRS and CDR2 is YFSETQ in the germline V gene. CDR3 bases: TGCGCCAGCAGCTTCGAATGGGGTGAGCAGTTCTTC. It codes for CASSFEWGEQFF.

This chain joins TRBV7-2 and TRBJ1-3; D ambiguous. Trimming left V 3 bases short and J 0 bases short, with 9 bases between. This CDR3 region has 15 residues. The germline V gene encodes CDR1 SGHTA and CDR2 FQGNSA. The CDR3 region has the DNA TGTGCCAGCAGCTTTTCTACGAGCTCTGGAAACACCATATATTTT. Translating it yields CASSFSTSSGNTIYF.

V usage is TRBV7-7 and J usage is TRBJ2-7; D is unresolved. V lost 1 base and J 7 bases, leaving 14 bases between the germline ends. Germline CDR1 SSHAT, CDR2 FNYEAQ (reference sequence). This CDR3 has 14 amino acids. The CDR3 DNA sequence: TGTGCCAGCAGCTTAGGCCGTGGGTTGGGAGAGCAGTACTTC. Translated: CASSLGRGLGEQYF.

The chain carries TRBV5-4 and TRBJ2-7; tentatively, D is TRBD1 or TRBD2 (5 bases each). CDR1 is SGHNT, CDR2 YYREEE, per germline (reference sequence). The CDR3 length is 14 residues. V dropped 9 bases and J dropped 2 bases, with 18 bases sitting between them. The CDR3 loop is CAITFPGQTYEQYF. CDR3 sequence (DNA): TGTGCCATCACTTTCCCGGGGCAGACCTACGAGCAGTACTTC.

This clone appeared a few times. The chain's CDR3 is CASSHEGGNQPQHF. In DNA form, the CDR3 reads TGTGCCAGCAGCCATGAGGGAGGGAATCAGCCCCAGCATTTT. The chain has TRBV3-1 (or the pseudogene TRBV3-2) and TRBJ1-5, with D unclear. The CDR3 is 14 amino acids. Trimming shortened V by 3 bases and J by 4 bases, and 10 bases separated the two germline ends. Germline CDR1 and CDR2: LGHDT and YNNKEL (reference sequence).

A single count supports this clone. The chain employs TRBV7-2 and TRBJ2-5, with TRBD2 matching 15 bases. The germline V gene encodes CDR1 SGHTA and CDR2 FQGNSA. The CDR3 is 16 residues long. The V gene end was trimmed by 7 bases and the J gene end by 2 bases; junction bases not matched to a gene: 5. CDR3 nucleotide sequence: TGTGCCAGCACCGAGGGACTAGCGGGGGGTCAAGAGACCCAGTACTTC. Protein product: CASTEGLAGGQETQYF.

The chain carries TRBV3-1 (or the pseudogene TRBV3-2) and TRBJ1-5, with a weak D call TRBD1 (6 bases). The CDR3 consists of 16 residues. V was trimmed by 1 base and J by 1 base, leaving 11 bases between them. Germline V gives CDR1 LGHDT, CDR2 YNNKEL (reference sequence). DNA of the CDR3: TGTGCCAGCAGCCAAGCGGGAGGGGGAAGCAATCAGCCCCAGCATTTT. It is translated as CASSQAGGGSNQPQHF.

In this sample, this clone turned up once. The chain links TRBV2 to TRBJ1-4; possible D gene TRBD1, 6 bases. V was pared by 0 bases and J by 6 bases, with 11 bases between. The CDR3 length is 15 residues. From germline, CDR1 is SNHLY and CDR2 FYNNEI. The CDR3 region has the DNA TGTGCCAGCAGTGAAGCCCGGGGGCGAGATGAAAAACTGTTTTTT. Protein product: CASSEARGRDEKLFF. The variable domain in full, with the rest retrieved from reference TRBV2 and TRBJ1-4, is EPEVTQTPSHQVTQMGQEVILRCVPISNHLYFYWYRQILGQKVEFLVSFYNNEISEKSEIFDDQFSVERPDGSNFTLKIRSTKLEDSAMYFCASSEARGRDEKLFFGSGTQLSVL.

This clone was recorded a few times. V and J are TRBV4-1 and TRBJ1-3; D is ambiguous. CDR1 is MGHRA, CDR2 YSYEKL, per germline. The CDR3 covers 15 residues. Trimming shortened V by 6 bases and J by 1 base, and 13 bases separated the two germline ends. CDR3 nucleotide sequence: TGCGCCAGCAGTGGACGGTTCTTATCTGGAAACACCATATATTTT. Translating gives CASSGRFLSGNTIYF.

The chain combines TRBV5-1 with TRBJ2-3, with 8 positions matching TRBD1. The J segment lost 3 bases and the V segment lost 2 bases, leaving 2 bases of the junction unmatched. In germline, CDR1 is SGHRS, CDR2 YFSETQ. There are 14 residues in the CDR3. CDR3 sequence (DNA): TGCGCCAGCAGCTTACAGGGGGAAACAGATACGCAGTATTTT. Amino acids: CASSLQGETDTQYF.

The V gene is TRBV18, the J gene TRBJ2-1; no clear D gene. The V gene lost 1 base and the J gene lost 5 bases, with 12 bases spanning the gap. CDR1 and CDR2 from the germline V gene are KGHSH and LQKENI. The CDR3 extends over 15 amino acids. CDR3 nucleotide sequence: TGTGCCAGCTCACCACAATCTGGGCCAGACAATGAGCAGTTCTTC. The encoded protein is CASSPQSGPDNEQFF.

By share of the sample, this clone is medium-sized (0.01 to 0.1%). The chain recombines TRBV6-4 with TRBJ2-2; D gene uncertain. The CDR3 totals 13 residues. The V end lost 3 bases, the J end lost 4 bases, and 6 bases lay between the germline ends. The germline V gene encodes CDR1 MRHNA and CDR2 SNTAGT. CDR3 DNA: TGTGCCAGCAGTGAAGATGCCACCGGGGAGCTGTTTTTT. It specifies CASSEDATGELFF.

This clone was recorded only once. This chain links TRBV5-5 with TRBJ2-2; D not certain. The CDR3 is 14 residues long. Trimming stripped 4 bases from V and 1 base from J, with 8 bases between. Germline CDR1 SGHKS, CDR2 YYEKEE (reference sequence). The CDR3 DNA sequence: TGTGCCAGCAGCCGTGTCCAGAACACCGGGGAGCTGTTTTTT. The encoded protein is CASSRVQNTGELFF.

The V gene is TRBV19, the J gene TRBJ2-2; 7 positions match TRBD1. V lost 0 bases to trimming and J lost 4 bases; unmatched junction nucleotides: 8. Germline values: CDR1 LNHDA, CDR2 SQIVND (reference sequence). The CDR3 length is 17 residues. As DNA, the CDR3 is TGTGCCAGTAGTATAGATCGAGGCAGGGGGAGCACCGGGGAGCTGTTTTTT. The encoded protein is CASSIDRGRGSTGELFF.